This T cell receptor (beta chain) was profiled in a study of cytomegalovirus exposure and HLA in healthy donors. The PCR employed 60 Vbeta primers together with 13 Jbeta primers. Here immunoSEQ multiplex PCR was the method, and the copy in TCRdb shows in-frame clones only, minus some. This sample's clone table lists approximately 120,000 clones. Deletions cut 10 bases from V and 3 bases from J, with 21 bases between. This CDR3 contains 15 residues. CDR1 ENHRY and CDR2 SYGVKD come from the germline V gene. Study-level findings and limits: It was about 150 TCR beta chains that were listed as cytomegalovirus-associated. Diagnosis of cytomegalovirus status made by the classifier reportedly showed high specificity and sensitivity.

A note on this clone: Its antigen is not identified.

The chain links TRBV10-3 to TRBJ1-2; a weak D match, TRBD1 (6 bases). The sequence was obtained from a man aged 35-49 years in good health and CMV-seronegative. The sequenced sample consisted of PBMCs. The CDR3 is CATGTTGLSDYGYTF. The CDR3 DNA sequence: TGTGCCACGGGCACCACAGGGTTATCGGACTATGGCTACACCTTC.